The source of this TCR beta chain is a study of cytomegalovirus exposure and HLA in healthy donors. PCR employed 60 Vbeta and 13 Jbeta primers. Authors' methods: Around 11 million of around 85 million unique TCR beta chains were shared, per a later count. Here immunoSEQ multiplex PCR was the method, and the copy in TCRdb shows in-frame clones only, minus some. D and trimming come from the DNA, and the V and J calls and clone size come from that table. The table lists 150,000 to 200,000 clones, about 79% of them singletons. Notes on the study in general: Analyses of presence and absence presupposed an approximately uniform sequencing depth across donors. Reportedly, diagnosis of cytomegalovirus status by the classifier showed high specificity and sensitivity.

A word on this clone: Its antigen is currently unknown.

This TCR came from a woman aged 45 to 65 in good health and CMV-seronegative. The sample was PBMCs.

CDR3 region: CASSEAVPWGGRAGELFF. CDR3 bases: TGTGCCAGCAGTGAAGCCGTCCCATGGGGGGGGCGCGCTGGGGAGCTGTTTTTT. This rearrangement joins TRBV6-1 to TRBJ2-2, with a possible D match to TRBD2 (7 bases). Trimming removed 0 bases from V and 8 bases from J, with 22 bases in between. The germline gives CDR1 MNHNS, CDR2 SASEGT. The CDR3 is 18 amino acids.